The TCR beta chain described here comes from a study of cytomegalovirus exposure and HLA in healthy donors. The assay was immunoSEQ multiplex PCR, and TCRdb's table has in-frame clones only and misses some. This sample has about 160,000 clones, with under 90% found just once. Study outcomes and limitations: Usually a TCR sequence was rare, but some public TCRs were found in many donors.

Remarks on this clone: Its antigen is as yet unknown.

The CDR3 contains 16 residues. The V and J ends lost 1 base and 0 bases respectively, with 10 bases between them. The V gene's germline CDR1 is MDHEN and CDR2 SYDVKM. This sequence joins TRBV28 and TRBJ1-5, with TRBD1 as a possible D gene (5 bases). The sequenced sample was PBMCs. The TCR sequence derives from a woman between 18 and 29 years old in good health and CMV-seropositive. This CDR3 is CASSLLRGFSNQPQHF. CDR3 bases: TGTGCCAGCAGTTTATTACGGGGGTTTAGCAATCAGCCCCAGCATTTT.